Each of the 4 T cell receptor beta chains below was sequenced from the same sample in a study of T-cell memory formation after mild COVID-19. Using its own MiXCR run on the 5' RACE reads, TCRdb lists one record per CDR3 protein. The sample contains a few hundred thousand distinct CDR3 sequences, about a sixth of which appear only once. Sequenced material: PBMCs or a T cell subset sorted from them (not recorded which). These receptors were taken from a man between 18 and 35 years old who had mild COVID-19 (a few samples of this study predate the infection). Cell type and time point are not known.

This clonotype showed up just once. The J gene is TRBJ2-3, the V gene TRBV9; 10 bases agree with TRBD1. CDR3 length: 16 amino acids. Germline V gene sequence: CDR1 SGDLS, CDR2 YYNGEE. V shed 4 bases and J 1 base; nucleotides not matched to a gene: 6. The CDR3 region has the DNA TGTGCCAGCAGCACACGGACAGGGGGTGGCACAGATACGCAGTATTTT. It translates to CASSTRTGGGTDTQYF.

The chain links TRBV7-2 to TRBJ1-1; D is undetermined. The CDR3 is 16 residues long. The germline gives CDR1 SGHTA, CDR2 FQGNSA. V was trimmed by 5 bases and J by 1 base, leaving 17 bases between them. The CDR3 bases are TGTGCCAGCAGCCGGGCCCCCTCGACGGCGAACACTGAAGCTTTCTTT. Residues: CASSRAPSTANTEAFF. The entire variable domain, with the rest obtained from reference TRBV7-2 and TRBJ1-1, is as follows: GAGVSQSPSNKVTEKGKDVELRCDPISGHTALYWYRQSLGQGLEFLIYFQGNSAPDKSGLPSDRFSAERTGGSVSTLTIQRTQQEDSAVYLCASSRAPSTANTEAFFGQGTRLTVV.

This clonotype has only a few counts. The chain links TRBV7-2 to TRBJ2-5, with D maybe TRBD1 (6 bases). V was shortened by 6 bases and J by 7 bases, with 18 bases between the two germline ends. The CDR3 has 14 amino acids. Germline V gene sequence: CDR1 SGHTA, CDR2 FQGNSA. CDR3 in amino acids: CASSRRGGYGTQYF. CDR3 coding DNA: TGTGCCAGCAGTCGGAGAGGGGGATACGGGACCCAGTACTTC.

This clonotype was seen a handful of times. The rearrangement uses TRBV29-1 and TRBJ2-3; D is perhaps TRBD1 (6 bases). Trimming removed 6 bases at V and 2 bases at J, with 15 bases between. CDR3 length: 14 residues. Germline CDR1 is SQVTM and CDR2 is ANQGSEA. CDR3 amino acids: CSVGHRTATDTQYF. The CDR3 region has the DNA TGCAGCGTGGGGCACCGGACAGCCACAGATACGCAGTATTTT.